The 32 T cell receptor beta chains below all came from one sample that was sequenced in a study of T cell repertoires in cytomegalovirus infection. These receptors lack a known antigen. A single record per CDR3 protein comes from TCRdb applying MiXCR to the reads. In the table there are fewer than 900,000 distinct CDR3 sequences, under 35% of which are singletons. Here the sequenced sample was cultured CD8+ T cells from PBMCs, taken from culture after CMV antigen stimulation. These receptors were obtained from a human donor in good health (CMV status not recorded). Some clones in this sample may be carry-over from other donors' samples.

This clonotype was observed a handful of times. V usage is TRBV12-3 or TRBV12-4 and J usage is TRBJ1-2; D is undetermined. V was pared by 5 bases and J by 8 bases, with 21 bases between. CDR3 size: 15 residues. CDR3 nucleotides: TGTGCCAGCAGTCTCGAATTCCCCCAACCTCAAGGCTACACCTTC. This encodes CASSLEFPQPQGYTF.

This clonotype occurred a few times. The rearrangement uses TRBV28 and TRBJ1-1; D might be TRBD1 (6 bases). The CDR3 loop spans 16 amino acids. Germline CDR1 MDHEN, CDR2 SYDVKM. V lost 3 bases and J 4 bases, leaving 18 bases between the germline ends. The CDR3 reads CASSFNLRGRGTEAFF. Here the CDR3 DNA reads TGTGCCAGCAGTTTTAATTTACGGGGCAGGGGCACTGAAGCTTTCTTT. Full variable domain (remainder filled in from reference TRBV28 and TRBJ1-1): DVKVTQSSRYLVKRTGEKVFLECVQDMDHENMFWYRQDPGLGLRLIYFSYDVKMKEKGDIPEGYSVSREKKERFSLILESASTNQTSMYLCASSFNLRGRGTEAFFGQGTRLTVV.

This clonotype appeared many times. J is TRBJ1-2 and V is TRBV6-1; 7 bases agree with TRBD1. CDR3 length equals 12 residues. With V trimmed by 7 bases and J by 8 bases, 7 bases remained unmatched. Per germline, CDR1 MNHNS and CDR2 SASEGT. The CDR3, as DNA: TGTGCCAGCAAACGACAGGGTCAAGGCTACACCTTC. Its protein is CASKRQGQGYTF.

The chain couples TRBV7-9 to TRBJ2-5, with D possibly matching TRBD2 (6 bases). The CDR3 length is 14 residues. Germline V gene lookup returns CDR1 SEHNR and CDR2 FQNEAQ (reference sequence). Trimming shortened V by 3 bases and J by 5 bases, and 13 bases separated the two germline ends. In nucleotides, the CDR3 is TGTGCCAGCAGCTTTGAGGGCGGGGCGGAGACCCAGTACTTC. It yields the protein CASSFEGGAETQYF. Looking up the rest from reference TRBV7-9 and TRBJ2-5 gives the full variable domain: DTGVSQNPRHKITKRGQNVTFRCDPISEHNRLYWYRQTLGQGPEFLTYFQNEAQLEKSRLLSDRFSAERPKGSFSTLEIQRTEQGDSAMYLCASSFEGGAETQYFGPGTRLLVL.

The chain links TRBV20-1 to TRBJ2-3, with 7 bases identical to TRBD2. The V segment lost 6 bases and the J segment 4 bases; nucleotides outside the gene matches: 16. CDR3 length: 16 amino acids. The germline CDR1 and CDR2 sequences are DFQATT and SNEGSKA (reference sequence). The CDR3 spells CSAPSQGAGQPDTQYF. The CDR3 DNA is TGCAGTGCCCCTTCGCAGGGAGCGGGGCAACCAGATACGCAGTATTTT.

J is TRBJ2-1 and V is TRBV19; D may be TRBD2 (6 bases). V gave up 6 bases and J gave up 6 bases, with 24 bases separating them. Per germline, CDR1 LNHDA and CDR2 SQIVND (reference sequence). The CDR3 has 17 residues. In nucleotides, the CDR3 is TGTGCCAGTAGCCCGGGACTCTATCTTCCGACCTCCAATGAGCAGTTCTTC. Protein product: CASSPGLYLPTSNEQFF.

This clonotype was counted a few times. The chain couples TRBV7-9 to TRBJ1-1, with D maybe TRBD1 (5 bases). With 7 bases removed from V and 0 bases from J, the gap between germline ends came to 12 bases. The CDR3 is 14 amino acids. Germline CDR1 is SEHNR and CDR2 is FQNEAQ (reference sequence). For the CDR3, the DNA is TGTGCCAGCAACACGGAGGGGATGAACACTGAAGCTTTCTTT. Its translation: CASNTEGMNTEAFF.

The V call is TRBV29-1, the J call TRBJ1-1; D is uncertain. The CDR3 runs to 12 residues. Germline values: CDR1 SQVTM, CDR2 ANQGSEA. Trimming removed 8 bases at V and 1 base at J, with 11 bases between. CDR3: CSCGRENTEAFF. CDR3 sequence (DNA): TGCAGCTGTGGACGGGAGAACACTGAAGCTTTCTTT.

This clonotype was counted ten times or more. The V gene is TRBV27, the J gene TRBJ1-2; D is unclear. Germline assignment: CDR1 MNHEY and CDR2 SMNVEV (reference sequence). Trimming stripped 3 bases from V and 2 bases from J, with 16 bases between. This CDR3 spans 16 amino acids. The CDR3 DNA follows: TGTGCCAGCAGTTTCCTTGGCGCGGGCCAGAACTATGGCTACACCTTC. This codes for CASSFLGAGQNYGYTF.

The chain has TRBV7-8 and TRBJ2-5; TRBD2 matches 8 bases. The CDR3 totals 17 residues. Germline assignment: CDR1 SGHVS and CDR2 FQNEAQ. V lost 0 bases and J lost 5; bases outside the gene matches: 11. CDR3 sequence: CASSLAVGLAGRETQYF. The CDR3 nucleotides are TGTGCCAGCAGCTTAGCGGTTGGGCTAGCGGGTCGGGAGACCCAGTACTTC.

This clonotype has more than one count but fewer than ten. This chain links TRBV11-2 with TRBJ2-7; 9 bases map to TRBD1. This CDR3 comprises 16 residues. Germline V gene sequence: CDR1 SGHAT, CDR2 FQNNGV. The junction had 14 bases not matched to a gene; V was cut back by 6 bases and J by 5 bases. The CDR3 sequence: CASSLYLGTGTNEQYF. In DNA form, the CDR3 reads TGTGCCAGCAGTCTATACCTGGGGACAGGGACTAACGAGCAGTACTTC.

The table lists this clonotype with a few counts. The chain couples TRBV20-1 to TRBJ2-1; 8 bases are a match to TRBD2. Germline V CDR1 and CDR2: DFQATT, SNEGSKA (reference sequence). The trim removed 5 bases at V and 7 bases at J, leaving 13 bases unmatched. The CDR3 length is 15 residues. The CDR3 loop is CSASLRGGLRNEQFF. In nucleotides, the CDR3 is TGCAGTGCTTCTCTTCGGGGGGGCCTACGAAATGAGCAGTTCTTC.

The rearrangement links TRBV12-3 or TRBV12-4 to TRBJ2-3; 10 nucleotides line up with TRBD2. This CDR3 has 17 residues. Trimming at V came to 2 bases and at J to 4 bases, leaving 9 bases not matched to a gene. DNA for the CDR3: TGTGCCAGCAGTTTACGGCTAGCGGGGGACCCCCCAGATACGCAGTATTTT. This codes for CASSLRLAGDPPDTQYF.

This clonotype showed up just a few times. The J gene is TRBJ2-2, the V gene TRBV29-1; unclear D gene. The germline CDR1 and CDR2 sequences are SQVTM and ANQGSEA. The CDR3 extends over 13 amino acids. V was cut by 4 bases and J by 5 bases, with 11 bases left in between. The CDR3 here is CSVAPQETGELFF. CDR3 DNA: TGCAGCGTTGCCCCCCAGGAGACCGGGGAGCTGTTTTTT.

This clonotype was counted between two and nine times. The CDR3 sequence is CASSGTSGGVEQFF. The CDR3 DNA reads as TGTGCCAGCAGTGGGACTAGCGGGGGGGTGGAGCAGTTCTTC. The V call is TRBV6-5, the J call TRBJ2-1, with 16 bases lining up with TRBD2. The CDR3 consists of 14 residues. Losses at the gene ends were 5 bases for V and 10 bases for J; bases not matched to a gene: 2. CDR1 is MNHEY and CDR2 is SVGAGI in the germline V gene.

This clonotype was seen only a few times. DNA of the CDR3: TGTGCCAGCAGTTTGAGATGGGGGAAGGAGCTGTTTTTT. This codes for CASSLRWGKELFF. The gene calls are TRBV28 and TRBJ2-2; perhaps D is TRBD1 or TRBD2 (5 bases each). The CDR3 sequence is 13 residues long. Germline CDR1 MDHEN, CDR2 SYDVKM. Trimming removed 3 bases from V and 10 bases from J, with 12 bases in between.

The J gene is TRBJ1-6, the V gene TRBV11-1; 7 positions match TRBD1. The CDR3 sequence is 14 residues long. Germline V gives CDR1 SGHAT, CDR2 FQDESV (reference sequence). Unmatched junction bases numbered 7, after V lost 7 bases and J lost 7 bases. CDR3 in DNA: TGTGCCAGCAAACCCGACAGGGCCAATTCACCCCTCCACTTT. It is translated as CASKPDRANSPLHF.

This clonotype was seen once. V gene TRBV10-3 combines with J gene TRBJ2-2; tentatively, D is TRBD2 (6 bases). The CDR3 covers 16 residues. Germline values: CDR1 ENHRY, CDR2 SYGVKD. V lost 3 bases and J lost 6, with 17 bases in between. CDR3 bases: TGTGCCATCAGTGAAGGCGGGGAGTTGGGCCCCGGGGAGCTGTTTTTT. Amino acids: CAISEGGELGPGELFF.

This chain connects TRBV27 to TRBJ2-7; tentatively, D is TRBD2 (5 bases). Trimming left V 2 bases short and J 5 bases short, with 13 bases between. The CDR3 consists of 14 residues. In germline, CDR1 is MNHEY, CDR2 SMNVEV (reference sequence). The CDR3 here is CASSLPGVVHEQYF. In DNA form, the CDR3 reads TGTGCCAGCAGTTTACCCGGGGTAGTCCACGAGCAGTACTTC.

In its sample, this clonotype was seen many times. The rearrangement joins TRBV7-6 to TRBJ2-1; D is perhaps TRBD1 or TRBD2 (6 bases each). With 5 bases removed from V and 0 bases from J, the gap between germline ends came to 11 bases. Germline V gene lookup returns CDR1 SGHVS and CDR2 FNYEAQ. The CDR3 consists of 15 residues. Here the CDR3 DNA reads TGTGCCAGCAGCCGGGGGCCGAGCTCCTACAATGAGCAGTTCTTC. It encodes CASSRGPSSYNEQFF.

As regards this clonotype: This CDR3 is missing its conserved last phenylalanine or tryptophan, likely due to a read error. CDR3 amino acids: CASQGLNTEAFL. The CDR3 nucleotides read TGTGCCAGCCAGGGGCTGAACACTGAAGCTTTCTTA. The chain recombines TRBV7-6 with TRBJ1-1, with D tentatively TRBD1 (6 bases). Germline V gives CDR1 SGHVS, CDR2 FNYEAQ. The CDR3 is 12 amino acids. V was cut by 8 bases and J by 0 bases, with 7 bases left in between.

This clonotype occurred many times. The chain employs TRBV6-6 and TRBJ1-3, with D uncertain. V shed 7 bases and J shed 1 base, with 14 bases lying between them. Germline lookup yields CDR1 MNHNY and CDR2 SVGAGI (reference sequence). The CDR3 sequence is 15 residues long. The CDR3 DNA follows: TGTGCCAGCACCTTTATCCCGGATTCTGGAAACACCATATATTTT. This encodes CASTFIPDSGNTIYF.

In its sample, this clonotype was seen a few times. The V and J genes are TRBV2 and TRBJ2-5; 8 nucleotides match TRBD2. The CDR3 runs 14 residues. Germline lookup yields CDR1 SNHLY and CDR2 FYNNEI. The ends lost 8 bases at V and 5 bases at J; junction bases unmatched: 10. The CDR3 reads CASPGGGPAETQYF. The CDR3 DNA reads TGTGCCAGCCCCGGGGGGGGCCCAGCGGAGACCCAGTACTTC.

V usage is TRBV20-1 and J usage is TRBJ2-1; TRBD2 matches 10 bases. The CDR3 is 15 residues long. Losses at the gene ends were 6 bases for V and 9 bases for J; bases not matched to a gene: 14. The germline V gene encodes CDR1 DFQATT and CDR2 SNEGSKA (reference sequence). CDR3: CSALSGGPPSPEQFF. DNA of the CDR3: TGCAGTGCCCTTAGCGGGGGGCCACCTAGCCCTGAGCAGTTCTTC.

In this sample, this clonotype turned up many times. The rearrangement uses TRBV7-8 and TRBJ2-7, with a weak D call TRBD1 (6 bases). Per germline, CDR1 SGHVS and CDR2 FQNEAQ. Deletions cut 5 bases from V and 4 bases from J, with 21 bases between. The CDR3 spans 16 residues. The CDR3 protein is CASSGVDRDNYYEQYF. The CDR3 nucleotides are TGTGCCAGCAGCGGGGTAGACCGGGACAACTATTACGAGCAGTACTTC.

V usage is TRBV12-3 or TRBV12-4 and J usage is TRBJ1-2; 12 nucleotides line up with TRBD1. With 4 bases clipped from V and 7 bases from J, the junction kept 7 bases outside the gene matches. The CDR3 sequence is 15 residues long. CDR3 sequence (DNA): TGTGCCAGCAGTTATCCGGGACAGGGGGCGCGTGGCTACACCTTC. Its translation is CASSYPGQGARGYTF.

This rearrangement joins TRBV5-1 to TRBJ1-1, with 10 bases lining up with TRBD1. The germline gives CDR1 SGHRS, CDR2 YFSETQ. The J segment lost 6 bases and the V segment lost 0 bases, leaving 2 bases of the junction unmatched. The CDR3 is 14 amino acids. CDR3: CASSLETGGPEAFF. CDR3 coding DNA: TGCGCCAGCAGCTTGGAGACAGGGGGCCCTGAAGCTTTCTTT.

This clonotype appeared a few times. The chain has TRBV5-6 and TRBJ1-1; weak D call: TRBD1 (6 bases). The germline V gene encodes CDR1 SGHDT and CDR2 YYEEEE. The CDR3 loop spans 19 amino acids. Trimming left V 4 bases short and J 5 bases short, with 30 bases between. CDR3 bases: TGTGCCAGCAGCCCGGACGAAGGGGGGACGGCGGTAGTTGGAACTGAAGCTTTCTTT. Translated, it gives CASSPDEGGTAVVGTEAFF.

There are many counts of this clonotype. J is TRBJ2-1 and V is TRBV12-3 or TRBV12-4, with D perhaps matching TRBD1 or TRBD2 (6 bases each). This CDR3 has 18 residues. Trimming left V 3 bases short and J 9 bases short, with 27 bases between. As DNA, the CDR3 is TGTGCCAGCAGTTTCTTCGCCGACGGGACATGGAGGGACGGTGAGCAGTTCTTC. Translated, it gives CASSFFADGTWRDGEQFF.

A few counts support this clonotype. This chain links TRBV12-5 with TRBJ1-1; D perhaps matches TRBD1 (5 bases). Looked up from germline, CDR1 is LGHNT and CDR2 is FRNRAP. CDR3 length equals 12 residues. Trimming removed 1 base from V and 5 bases from J, with 5 bases in between. For the CDR3, the DNA is TGTGCTAGTGGTTTGGGACAGACTGAAGCTTTCTTT. Translation gives CASGLGQTEAFF.

This clonotype was seen a few times. The chain links TRBV5-1 to TRBJ1-2; tentative D call: TRBD1 (6 bases). The V gene's germline CDR1 is SGHRS and CDR2 YFSETQ. Trimming removed 1 base at V and 10 bases at J, with 17 bases between. CDR3 length equals 14 residues. The CDR3 loop reads CASSLYSTGPDYTF. CDR3 nucleotide sequence: TGCGCCAGCAGCTTGTACTCTACAGGGCCCGACTACACCTTC.

The rearrangement links TRBV29-1 to TRBJ1-2; 7 bases are shared with TRBD1. Trimming removed 3 bases from V and 5 bases from J; junction bases left unmatched: 3. CDR1 is SQVTM, CDR2 ANQGSEA, per germline. There are 12 residues in the CDR3. CDR3 sequence (DNA): TGCAGCGTTGAGGCAGGGGGTTATGGCTACACCTTC. Translating gives CSVEAGGYGYTF. Full variable domain (rest looked up from reference TRBV29-1 and TRBJ1-2): SAVISQKPSRDICQRGTSLTIQCQVDSQVTMMFWYRQQPGQSLTLIATANQGSEATYESGFVIDKFPISRPNLTFSTLTVSNMSPEDSSIYLCSVEAGGYGYTFGSGTRLTVV.